One and the same sample provided the 16 T cell receptor beta chains below, sequenced in a study of molecular identifiers for immune sequencing clone quantification. TCRdb ran MiXCR on the PCR reads and lists one entry per CDR3 protein. The data show about 640,000 distinct CDR3 sequences, about 20% seen once. The sample consisted of naive CD8+ T cells from blood, with Jurkat cell RNA spiked in. Subset described: FACS-sorted CD8+CD4-CCR7+CD45RA+ naive T cells. These receptors came from a human donor in good health. Some libraries in this study had Jurkat cell RNA spiked in.

This clonotype was recorded at least ten times. The chain recombines TRBV4-3 with TRBJ2-7, with TRBD2 matching 9 bases. V lost 1 base and J lost 7; bases outside the gene matches: 8. The germline gives CDR1 LGHNA, CDR2 YSLEER. The CDR3 totals 15 residues. The CDR3 DNA follows: TGCGCCAGCAGCCAAGGTAGCGGGGGAATGCGGGAGCAGTACTTC. This codes for CASSQGSGGMREQYF.

The V and J genes are TRBV4-2 and TRBJ2-7; D uncertain. The CDR3 covers 14 residues. The germline gives CDR1 LGHNA, CDR2 YNFKEQ. V was clipped by 1 base and J by 3 bases, with 10 bases between them. Here the CDR3 DNA reads TGTGCCAGCAGCCAAGGTACCAAGGACTACGAGCAGTACTTC. Protein: CASSQGTKDYEQYF.

This clonotype was detected many times. The V gene is TRBV12-3 or TRBV12-4, the J gene TRBJ2-3; unclear D gene. Trimming took 2 bases from V and 0 from J, leaving 9 bases between them. This CDR3 has 15 residues. The CDR3 DNA sequence: TGTGCCAGCAGTTTATCAGTAGTTAGCACAGATACGCAGTATTTT. This gives the protein CASSLSVVSTDTQYF.

As concerns this clonotype: This may arise from a read error, as a much more abundant clone is one base away. The gene calls are TRBV9 and TRBJ1-1, with D possibly TRBD1 on 6 matching bases. The CDR3 is 15 amino acids. CDR1 and CDR2 from the germline V gene are SGDLS and YYNGEE. Trimming removed 0 bases at V and 1 base at J, with 10 bases between. Written as DNA, the CDR3 is TGTGCCAGCAGCGTAGTCTGGACAGCGAACACTGAAGCTTTCTTT. Its translation: CASSVVWTANTEAFF.

This clonotype was counted between two and nine times. The gene calls are TRBV5-4 and TRBJ2-7; no reliable D call. The germline V and J ends were trimmed by 1 base and 4 bases, with 12 bases remaining between them. Germline loops: CDR1 SGHNT, CDR2 YYREEE (reference sequence). The CDR3 extends over 14 amino acids. This chain's CDR3 is CASSLFADPYEQYF. CDR3 in DNA: TGTGCCAGCAGCTTGTTTGCGGATCCATACGAGCAGTACTTC.

The V and J genes are TRBV20-1 and TRBJ1-6; 8 nucleotides agree with TRBD1. With 7 bases clipped from V and 0 bases from J, the junction kept 8 bases outside the gene matches. The CDR3 is made up of 16 amino acids. CDR1 is DFQATT and CDR2 is SNEGSKA in the germline V gene (reference sequence). In DNA form, the CDR3 reads TGCAGTGTCAGGGGGCGGGGGGTCTCCTATAATTCACCCCTCCACTTT. It encodes CSVRGRGVSYNSPLHF.

This clonotype has a count of ten or more. The rearrangement links TRBV5-1 to TRBJ2-7; D is possibly TRBD2 (5 bases). In germline, CDR1 is SGHRS, CDR2 YFSETQ. Trimming removed 3 bases from V and 0 bases from J, with 13 bases in between. This CDR3 spans 15 amino acids. The DNA for the CDR3 is TGCGCCAGCAGCTCGTACGGAGGCGGCTCCTACGAGCAGTACTTC. Its protein is CASSSYGGGSYEQYF.

Comment on this clonotype: A much larger clone sits a single nucleotide away, making a read error possible. This rearrangement joins TRBV4-1 to TRBJ1-3, with 8 bases fitting TRBD1. There are 19 residues in the CDR3. In germline, CDR1 is MGHRA, CDR2 YSYEKL. CDR3 coding DNA: TGCGTCAGCAGCCAAGGACAGGGCAACAGCAAATATTCTGGAAACACCATATATTTT. Amino acid sequence: CVSSQGQGNSKYSGNTIYF.

This clonotype showed up just a few times. This chain joins TRBV27 and TRBJ2-1; 8 nucleotides line up with TRBD2. The CDR3 is 17 residues long. CDR1 MNHEY and CDR2 SMNVEV come from the germline V gene (reference sequence). J lost 8 bases, V lost 3 bases, and 15 bases had no gene match. The CDR3 loop reads CASSLLGPRTSGDEQFF. CDR3 nucleotides: TGTGCCAGCAGTTTGCTGGGGCCTCGTACTAGCGGCGATGAGCAGTTCTTC.

As regards this clonotype: A much more abundant neighbour one base away suggests this may be a read error. The V gene is TRBV27, the J gene TRBJ1-4; the D is unclear. CDR1 is MNHEY, CDR2 SMNVEV, per germline (reference sequence). CDR3 length: 14 amino acids. CDR3 sequence: CASSPALRREKLLF. Here the CDR3 DNA reads TGTGCCAGCAGTCCCGCCCTCAGGAGGGAAAAACTGCTTTTT.

The chain has TRBV7-9 and TRBJ2-7, with D uncertain. CDR1 and CDR2 from the germline V gene are SEHNR and FQNEAQ (reference sequence). The CDR3 consists of 13 residues. V lost 5 bases and J lost 3, with 11 bases in between. CDR3 DNA sequence: TGTGCCAGCAGCGTCACAGTCTACTACGAGCAGTACTTC. Protein product: CASSVTVYYEQYF.

There are many counts of this clonotype. This chain links TRBV6-1 with TRBJ2-7; 11 nucleotides match TRBD1. The CDR3 runs to 15 residues. The V gene's germline CDR1 is MNHNS and CDR2 SASEGT. The trim removed 7 bases at V and 4 bases at J, leaving 9 bases unmatched. CDR3 sequence reads: CASTFSRDRGYEQYF. The DNA for the CDR3 is TGTGCCAGCACTTTCAGCCGGGACAGGGGGTACGAGCAGTACTTC.

This clonotype was observed at least ten times. This chain uses TRBV5-6 with TRBJ1-1, with a weak D call TRBD1 (6 bases). Trimming took 4 bases from V and 1 from J, leaving 14 bases between them. The CDR3 consists of 15 residues. CDR1 and CDR2 from the germline V gene are SGHDT and YYEEEE. The CDR3 nucleotides read TGTGCCAGCAGCCTAGGAGGGGGTACGAACACTGAAGCTTTCTTT. As protein: CASSLGGGTNTEAFF.

This clonotype was observed a handful of times. The J gene is TRBJ2-7, the V gene TRBV10-2; 7 nucleotides agree with TRBD1. V was clipped by 4 bases and J by 0 bases; unmatched bases: 3. CDR1 and CDR2 from the germline V gene are WSHSY and SAAADI. CDR3 length equals 14 residues. Here the CDR3 reads CASSADRASYEQYF. The DNA of the CDR3 is TGCGCCAGCAGTGCCGACAGGGCCTCCTACGAGCAGTACTTC.

This clonotype was counted many times. This chain links TRBV20-1 with TRBJ2-3; no clear D. CDR1 is DFQATT, CDR2 SNEGSKA, per germline (reference sequence). The CDR3 runs 13 residues. V was trimmed by 0 bases and J by 11 bases, leaving 15 bases between them. This CDR3 is CSAREIIQLWQYF. In DNA, the CDR3 is TGCAGTGCTAGAGAAATCATACAGCTATGGCAGTATTTT.

This clonotype was observed at least ten times. The V gene is TRBV19, the J gene TRBJ1-2; 8 bases agree with TRBD1. The CDR3 runs to 13 residues. Germline assignment: CDR1 LNHDA and CDR2 SQIVND (reference sequence). The junction had 8 bases not matched to a gene; V was cut back by 11 bases and J by 3 bases. The CDR3 DNA reads TGTGCCGTAGGGGACAGGAATGACTATGGCTACACCTTC. Translated: CAVGDRNDYGYTF.